This passage covers 22 T cell receptor beta chains from one sample sequenced in a study of cytomegalovirus exposure and HLA in healthy donors (dated by TCRdb to the late 2010s). The library was prepared using the immunoSEQ multiplex PCR assay. For the multiplex PCR, a mixture combining 60 forward primers for TCR Vbeta segments and 13 reverse primers for TCR Jbeta segments was used. Not all clones reach the TCRdb copy of this immuneACCESS table, which keeps in-frame sequences only. Checked studies attribute under half of the gap to unresolved V genes and leave the rest unexplained. Here the sample has under 95,000 clones; roughly 75% occur a single time. In total, the top ten clones hold 2% to 2.5% of the sample. What was sequenced was PBMCs. Receptors originate from a middle-aged man in good health and CMV-seronegative.

The rearrangement uses TRBV9 and TRBJ2-2; TRBD2 matches 9 bases. V lost 9 bases, J lost 4 bases, and 4 bases stayed unmatched. The CDR3 extends over 13 amino acids. The V gene's germline CDR1 is SGDLS and CDR2 YYNGEE. The CDR3 is CATRRGGTGELFF. Written as DNA, the CDR3 is TGTGCCACCCGGCGGGGGGGCACCGGGGAGCTGTTTTTT.

This chain joins TRBV19 and TRBJ1-2; 7 nucleotides agree with TRBD1. The CDR3 totals 16 residues. CDR1 and CDR2 from the germline V gene are LNHDA and SQIVND (reference sequence). V lost 7 bases, J lost 0 bases, and 11 bases stayed unmatched. The CDR3 loop reads CASISRDSLSNYGYTF. CDR3 nucleotide sequence: TGTGCCAGTATATCCCGGGACAGCCTCTCTAACTATGGCTACACCTTC.

The rearrangement joins TRBV7-9 to TRBJ2-7, with TRBD2 as a possible D gene (5 bases). The CDR3 has 15 amino acids. V gave up 1 base and J gave up 6 bases, with 16 bases separating them. Germline V CDR1 and CDR2: SEHNR, FQNEAQ (reference sequence). The CDR3 DNA is TGTGCCAGCAGCTTAGAGCGGACCCCTAAAGTCGAGCAGTACTTC. Its translation: CASSLERTPKVEQYF.

V is TRBV19 and J is TRBJ2-5; the D gene is possibly TRBD1 (6 bases). The germline CDR1 and CDR2 sequences are LNHDA and SQIVND (reference sequence). CDR3 length equals 14 residues. V lost 5 bases to trimming and J lost 3 bases, with 13 bases between them. The CDR3 bases are TGTGCCAGTAGTTACGTTTCAGGGGAAGAGACCCAGTACTTC. Protein product: CASSYVSGEETQYF. The full variable domain, its missing parts supplied by reference TRBV19 and TRBJ2-5, is DGGITQSPKYLFRKEGQNVTLSCEQNLNHDAMYWYRQDPGQGLRLIYYSQIVNDFQKGDIAEGYSVSREKKESFPLTVTSAQKNPTAFYLCASSYVSGEETQYFGPGTRLLVL.

This clone was observed a handful of times. The V and J genes are TRBV6-1 and TRBJ1-2, with D perhaps TRBD1 (5 bases). Germline-derived CDR1 and CDR2 are MNHNS and SASEGT. V lost 1 base and J lost 5, with 11 bases in between. The length of the CDR3 is 14 residues. The CDR3 DNA reads TGTGCCAGCAGTGAAGATGACAGATCATATGGCTACACCTTC. This sequence encodes CASSEDDRSYGYTF.

The chain is built from TRBV18 and TRBJ2-1, with TRBD2 matching 7 bases. V was pared by 0 bases and J by 8 bases, with 10 bases of the junction left unmatched. The CDR3 covers 16 residues. Per the germline V gene, CDR1 is KGHSH and CDR2 is LQKENI. Here the CDR3 DNA reads TGTGCCAGCTCACCACCTTCGCAGGGAGGGAAGGATGAGCAGTTCTTC. Its translation: CASSPPSQGGKDEQFF.

Only one count was recorded for this clone. This chain links TRBV14 with TRBJ2-7; D gene uncertain. Trimming shortened V by 3 bases and J by 3 bases, and 3 bases separated the two germline ends. Germline CDR1 is SGHDN and CDR2 is FVKESK. The CDR3 totals 11 residues. Here the CDR3 reads CASSHSYEQYF. CDR3 in DNA: TGTGCCAGCAGCCACAGCTACGAGCAGTACTTC.

The V gene is TRBV5-1, the J gene TRBJ2-7; 7 nucleotides match TRBD1. The length of the CDR3 is 13 residues. Germline CDR1 SGHRS, CDR2 YFSETQ. Trimming took 0 bases from V and 7 from J; bases not matched to a gene: 4. Written as DNA, the CDR3 is TGCGCCAGCAGCTTGGGGACAGGCTGGGAGCAGTACTTC. Protein product: CASSLGTGWEQYF.

This clone was seen a few times. The chain carries TRBV28 and TRBJ2-1; D may be TRBD1 (5 bases). Germline V gene lookup returns CDR1 MDHEN and CDR2 SYDVKM. The CDR3 length is 12 residues. Trimming cost V 5 bases and J 9 bases, with 11 bases left between them. In nucleotides, the CDR3 is TGTGCCAGCAGTAGGCAGGGCAGTGAGCAGTTCTTC. Its protein product is CASSRQGSEQFF. Full variable domain (missing parts from reference TRBV28 and TRBJ2-1): DVKVTQSSRYLVKRTGEKVFLECVQDMDHENMFWYRQDPGLGLRLIYFSYDVKMKEKGDIPEGYSVSREKKERFSLILESASTNQTSMYLCASSRQGSEQFFGPGTRLTVL.

The chain links TRBV11-2 to TRBJ2-7, with a weak D call TRBD1 (5 bases). Per the germline V gene, CDR1 is SGHAT and CDR2 is FQNNGV. V shed 0 bases and J shed 4 bases, with 16 bases lying between them. The CDR3 consists of 16 residues. The CDR3 region is CASSLDFDTPGYEQYF. CDR3 bases: TGTGCCAGCAGCTTAGATTTCGACACCCCAGGGTACGAGCAGTACTTC.

CDR3 loop: CASRKFTGGGNQPQHF. The CDR3, as DNA: TGTGCCAGCAGGAAATTCACAGGGGGCGGCAATCAGCCCCAGCATTTT. The chain uses TRBV27 and TRBJ1-5; 9 bases are a match to TRBD1. Germline values: CDR1 MNHEY, CDR2 SMNVEV (reference sequence). The CDR3 is made up of 16 amino acids. V lost 6 bases and J lost 2; bases outside the gene matches: 8.

For this clone: The identical CDR3 is also encoded by other nucleotide sequences in the sample. The chain has TRBV9 and TRBJ1-1, with D uncertain. V lost 0 bases and J 1 base, leaving 4 bases between the germline ends. The CDR3 has 13 amino acids. Looked up from germline, CDR1 is SGDLS and CDR2 is YYNGEE. The CDR3: CASSVAGNTEAFF. The CDR3 bases are TGTGCCAGCAGCGTAGCCGGGAACACTGAAGCTTTCTTT.

This clone showed up just once. The chain has TRBV7-9 and TRBJ2-1, with TRBD2 identical over 14 bases. CDR1 SEHNR and CDR2 FQNEAQ come from the germline V gene (reference sequence). V shed 8 bases and J 7 bases; nucleotides not matched to a gene: 7. There are 15 residues in the CDR3. As DNA, the CDR3 is TGTGCCAGCGGGGGTCGGACTAGCGGGAGGAATGAGCAGTTCTTC. Translated, it gives CASGGRTSGRNEQFF.

The J gene is TRBJ1-2, the V gene TRBV4-1; TRBD1 might be the D (6 bases). Trimming cost V 4 bases and J 8 bases, with 14 bases left between them. The CDR3 has 13 amino acids. The germline CDR1 and CDR2 sequences are MGHRA and YSYEKL. The CDR3 protein is CASSRAGVGGYTF. CDR3 nucleotides: TGCGCCAGCAGCCGAGCAGGGGTCGGCGGCTACACCTTC.

As DNA, the CDR3 is TGCGCCAGCAAGCCTGGGACAGAGAGAAACTATGGCTACACCTTC. This encodes CASKPGTERNYGYTF. The rearrangement joins TRBV4-1 to TRBJ1-2, with 7 bases identical to TRBD1. CDR3 length equals 15 residues. Germline-derived CDR1 and CDR2 are MGHRA and YSYEKL. Trimming at V came to 7 bases and at J to 2 bases, leaving 10 bases not matched to a gene.

V gene TRBV30 combines with J gene TRBJ2-7, with TRBD2 matching over 9 bases. The CDR3 runs to 15 residues. V trimming: 0 bases; J trimming: 1 base; junction bases outside the gene matches: 4. The germline CDR1 and CDR2 sequences are GTSNPN and SVGIG (reference sequence). CDR3 protein: CAWSVRLAASYEQYF. The CDR3 DNA follows: TGTGCCTGGAGTGTAAGACTAGCGGCATCCTACGAGCAGTACTTC.

The chain combines TRBV27 with TRBJ2-1, with TRBD2 identical over 10 bases. There are 16 residues in the CDR3. V gave up 3 bases and J gave up 0 bases; unmatched junction bases: 2. Germline assignment: CDR1 MNHEY and CDR2 SMNVEV (reference sequence). CDR3 DNA sequence: TGTGCCAGCAGTTTGGCTAGCGGGAGCTCCTACAATGAGCAGTTCTTC. Encoded protein: CASSLASGSSYNEQFF.

The chain is built from TRBV7-8 and TRBJ2-7; D perhaps matches TRBD1 (5 bases). The CDR3 loop spans 17 amino acids. CDR1 is SGHVS and CDR2 is FQNEAQ in the germline V gene. Trimming left V 0 bases short and J 3 bases short, with 18 bases between. The CDR3 here is CASSLAGRVGSHYEQYF. The CDR3 DNA reads as TGTGCCAGCAGCTTAGCGGGCAGGGTAGGATCCCACTACGAGCAGTACTTC.

The genes are TRBV2 and TRBJ2-7; possible D gene TRBD2, 5 bases. Germline assignment: CDR1 SNHLY and CDR2 FYNNEI. V was cut by 1 base and J by 2 bases, with 12 bases left in between. The CDR3 has 15 amino acids. The DNA for the CDR3 is TGTGCCAGCAGTGAAGACTCTGGAGGCCCCTACGAGCAGTACTTC. It specifies CASSEDSGGPYEQYF.

This chain connects TRBV9 to TRBJ2-7, with 7 bases lining up with TRBD2. The V and J ends lost 1 base and 3 bases, in that order; junction bases with no gene match: 7. The germline V gene has CDR1 SGDLS and CDR2 YYNGEE. CDR3 size: 15 residues. The CDR3 loop reads CASSVYSGQNYEQYF. The CDR3 DNA sequence: TGTGCCAGCAGCGTATATAGCGGGCAAAACTACGAGCAGTACTTC. The full variable domain, in which reference TRBV9 and TRBJ2-7 provide the parts outside the CDR3, is DSGVTQTPKHLITATGQRVTLRCSPRSGDLSVYWYQQSLDQGLQFLIQYYNGEERAKGNILERFSAQQFPDLHSELNLSSLELGDSALYFCASSVYSGQNYEQYFGPGTRLTVT.

The chain carries TRBV7-3 and TRBJ2-6; D possibly corresponds to TRBD1 (5 bases). The CDR3 runs 15 residues. Germline assignment: CDR1 SGHTA and CDR2 FQGTGA. The ends were cut back, 4 bases at V and 4 bases at J, with 11 bases in the middle. CDR3 nucleotide sequence: TGTGCCAGCAGCTCCACAGGTCCCGGGGCCAACGTCCTGACTTTC. Protein: CASSSTGPGANVLTF.

This clone was observed a handful of times. The chain carries TRBV13 and TRBJ1-5; 9 positions match TRBD1. CDR3 length: 14 residues. CDR1 is PRHDT and CDR2 is FYEKMQ in the germline V gene (reference sequence). Trimming removed 6 bases from V and 6 bases from J; junction bases left unmatched: 6. The CDR3 DNA follows: TGTGCCAGCAGGAAACAGGGGGCTGGTCAGCCCCAGCATTTT. It is translated as CASRKQGAGQPQHF.